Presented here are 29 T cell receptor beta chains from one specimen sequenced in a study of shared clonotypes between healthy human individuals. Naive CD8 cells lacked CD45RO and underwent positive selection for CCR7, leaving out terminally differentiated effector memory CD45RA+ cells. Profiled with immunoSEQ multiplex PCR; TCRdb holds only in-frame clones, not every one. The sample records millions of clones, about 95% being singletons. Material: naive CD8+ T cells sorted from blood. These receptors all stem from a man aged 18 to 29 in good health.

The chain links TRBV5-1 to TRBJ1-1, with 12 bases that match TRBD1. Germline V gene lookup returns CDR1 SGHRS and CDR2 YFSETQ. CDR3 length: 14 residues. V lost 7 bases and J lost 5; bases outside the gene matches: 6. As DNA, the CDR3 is TGCGCCAGCCGCCCGGGACAGGGGGCGACTGAAGCTTTCTTT. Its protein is CASRPGQGATEAFF.

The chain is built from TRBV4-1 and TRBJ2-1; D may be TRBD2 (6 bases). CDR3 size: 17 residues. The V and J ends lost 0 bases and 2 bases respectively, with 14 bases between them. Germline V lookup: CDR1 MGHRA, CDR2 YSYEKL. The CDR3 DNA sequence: TGCGCCAGCAGCCAAGATTGGTCGGGACTGACCTACAATGAGCAGTTCTTC. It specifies CASSQDWSGLTYNEQFF.

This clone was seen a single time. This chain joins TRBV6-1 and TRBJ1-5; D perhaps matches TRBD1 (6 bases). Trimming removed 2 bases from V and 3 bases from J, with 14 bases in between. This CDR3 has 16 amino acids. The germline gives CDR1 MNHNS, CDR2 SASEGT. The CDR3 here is CASSELGGLPNQPQHF. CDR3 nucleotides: TGTGCCAGCAGTGAATTGGGGGGGCTCCCCAATCAGCCCCAGCATTTT.

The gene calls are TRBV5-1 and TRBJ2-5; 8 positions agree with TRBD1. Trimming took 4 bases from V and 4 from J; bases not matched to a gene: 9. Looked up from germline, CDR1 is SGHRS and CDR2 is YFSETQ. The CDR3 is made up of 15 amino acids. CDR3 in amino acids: CASSRDRSVGETQYF. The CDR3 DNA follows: TGCGCCAGCAGCAGGGACAGGTCGGTAGGAGAGACCCAGTACTTC.

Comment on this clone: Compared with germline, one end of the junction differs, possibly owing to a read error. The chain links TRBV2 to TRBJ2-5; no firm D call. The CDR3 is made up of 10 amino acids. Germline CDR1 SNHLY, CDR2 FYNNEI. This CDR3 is CASREETQYF. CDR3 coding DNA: TGTGCCAGCAGGGAAGAGACCCAGTACTTC.

The CDR3 loop reads CASSFAGYSGYTF. In DNA form, the CDR3 reads TGTGCCAGCAGTTTTGCAGGGTACAGTGGCTACACCTTC. V usage is TRBV28 and J usage is TRBJ1-2; possible D gene TRBD1, 5 bases. V dropped 3 bases and J dropped 7 bases, with 12 bases sitting between them. The germline gives CDR1 MDHEN, CDR2 SYDVKM. This CDR3 has 13 amino acids.

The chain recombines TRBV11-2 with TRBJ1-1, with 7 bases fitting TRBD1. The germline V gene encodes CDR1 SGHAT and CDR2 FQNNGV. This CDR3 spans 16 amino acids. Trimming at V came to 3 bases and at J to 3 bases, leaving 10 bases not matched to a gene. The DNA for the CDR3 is TGTGCCAGCAGCTTTAACAGGGGAATTGGGGACACTGAAGCTTTCTTT. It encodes CASSFNRGIGDTEAFF. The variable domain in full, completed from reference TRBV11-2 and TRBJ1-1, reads EAGVAQSPRYKIIEKRQSVAFWCNPISGHATLYWYQQILGQGPKLLIQFQNNGVVDDSQLPKDRFSAERLKGVDSTLKIQPAKLEDSAVYLCASSFNRGIGDTEAFFGQGTRLTVV.

The DNA of the CDR3 is TGTGCCAGTAGTCCCCAAGGGGCCGGGGAGCTGTTTTTT. The encoded protein is CASSPQGAGELFF. The gene calls are TRBV19 and TRBJ2-2; the D gene is possibly TRBD1 (5 bases). The ends were cut back, 5 bases at V and 6 bases at J, with 10 bases in the middle. CDR1 and CDR2 from the germline V gene are LNHDA and SQIVND (reference sequence). This CDR3 is built from 13 residues.

CDR3 loop: CASSLGTSVLGQYF. DNA for the CDR3: TGTGCCAGCAGCTTGGGGACTAGCGTGCTTGGGCAGTACTTC. V is TRBV5-5 and J is TRBJ2-7; TRBD2 matches at 9 bases. Germline CDR1 reads SGHKS; CDR2 reads YYEKEE (reference sequence). The CDR3 totals 14 residues. The V and J ends lost 0 bases and 9 bases, in that order; junction bases with no gene match: 7.

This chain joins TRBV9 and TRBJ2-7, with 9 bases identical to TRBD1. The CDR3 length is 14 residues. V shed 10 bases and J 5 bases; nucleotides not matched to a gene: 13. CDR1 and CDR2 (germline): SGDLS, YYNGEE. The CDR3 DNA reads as TGTGCCTTCACCGGGACAGGGTGTTTCCACGAGCAGTACTTC. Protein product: CAFTGTGCFHEQYF. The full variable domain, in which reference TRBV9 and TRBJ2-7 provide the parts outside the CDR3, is DSGVTQTPKHLITATGQRVTLRCSPRSGDLSVYWYQQSLDQGLQFLIQYYNGEERAKGNILERFSAQQFPDLHSELNLSSLELGDSALYFCAFTGTGCFHEQYFGPGTRLTVT.

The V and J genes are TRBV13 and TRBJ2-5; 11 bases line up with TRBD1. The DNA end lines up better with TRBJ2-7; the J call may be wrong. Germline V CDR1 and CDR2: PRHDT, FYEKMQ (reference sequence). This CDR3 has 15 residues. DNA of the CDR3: TGTGCCAGCAGCTTAGAAGGGACAGGGGGCTACGAGCAGTACTTC. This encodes CASSLEGTGGYEQYF.

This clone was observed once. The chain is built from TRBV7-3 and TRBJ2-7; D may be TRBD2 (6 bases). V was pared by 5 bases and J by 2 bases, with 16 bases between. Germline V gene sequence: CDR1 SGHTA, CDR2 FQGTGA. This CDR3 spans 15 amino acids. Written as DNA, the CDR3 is TGTGCCAGCAGCCGAGCCCAGGGCGGGACCTACGAGCAGTACTTC. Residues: CASSRAQGGTYEQYF.

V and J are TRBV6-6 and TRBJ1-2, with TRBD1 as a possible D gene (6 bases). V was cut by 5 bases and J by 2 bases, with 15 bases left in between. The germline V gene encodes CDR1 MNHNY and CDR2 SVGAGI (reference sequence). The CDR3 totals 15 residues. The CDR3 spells CASSDPGTSNYGYTF. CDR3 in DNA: TGTGCCAGCAGTGACCCCGGGACATCAAACTATGGCTACACCTTC.

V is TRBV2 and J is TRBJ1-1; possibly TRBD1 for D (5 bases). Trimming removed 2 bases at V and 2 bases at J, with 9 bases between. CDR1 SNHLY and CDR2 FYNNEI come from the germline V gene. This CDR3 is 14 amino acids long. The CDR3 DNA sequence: TGTGCCAGCAGTGAACGGGGGGATAACACTGAAGCTTTCTTT. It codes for CASSERGDNTEAFF.

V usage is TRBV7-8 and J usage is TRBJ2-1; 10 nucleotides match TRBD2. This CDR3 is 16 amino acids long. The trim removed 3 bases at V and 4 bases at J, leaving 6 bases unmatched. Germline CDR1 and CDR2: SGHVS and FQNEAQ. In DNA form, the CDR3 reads TGTGCCAGCAGCTTCGTTAGCGGGGGGATTTACAATGAGCAGTTCTTC. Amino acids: CASSFVSGGIYNEQFF.

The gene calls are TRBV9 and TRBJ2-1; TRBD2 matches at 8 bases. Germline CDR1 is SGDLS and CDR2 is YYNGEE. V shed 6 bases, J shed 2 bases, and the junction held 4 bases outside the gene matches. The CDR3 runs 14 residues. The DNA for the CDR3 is TGTGCCAGCACCGGTAGCGGGACCTACAATGAGCAGTTCTTC. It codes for CASTGSGTYNEQFF. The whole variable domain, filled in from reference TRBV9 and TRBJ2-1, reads DSGVTQTPKHLITATGQRVTLRCSPRSGDLSVYWYQQSLDQGLQFLIQYYNGEERAKGNILERFSAQQFPDLHSELNLSSLELGDSALYFCASTGSGTYNEQFFGPGTRLTVL.

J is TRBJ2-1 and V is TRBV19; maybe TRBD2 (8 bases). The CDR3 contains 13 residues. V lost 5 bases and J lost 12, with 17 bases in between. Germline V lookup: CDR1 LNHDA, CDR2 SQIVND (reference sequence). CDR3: CASSDGGDSGQFF. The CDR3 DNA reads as TGTGCCAGTAGTGACGGGGGGGACAGCGGGCAGTTCTTC. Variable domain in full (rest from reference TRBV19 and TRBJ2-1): DGGITQSPKYLFRKEGQNVTLSCEQNLNHDAMYWYRQDPGQGLRLIYYSQIVNDFQKGDIAEGYSVSREKKESFPLTVTSAQKNPTAFYLCASSDGGDSGQFFGPGTRLTVL.

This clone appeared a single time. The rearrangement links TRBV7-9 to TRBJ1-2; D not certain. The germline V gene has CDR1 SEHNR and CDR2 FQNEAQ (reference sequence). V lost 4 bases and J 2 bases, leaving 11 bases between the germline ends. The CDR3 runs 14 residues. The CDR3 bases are TGTGCCAGCAGCTCTACAGCGCGCAACTATGGCTACACCTTC. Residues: CASSSTARNYGYTF.

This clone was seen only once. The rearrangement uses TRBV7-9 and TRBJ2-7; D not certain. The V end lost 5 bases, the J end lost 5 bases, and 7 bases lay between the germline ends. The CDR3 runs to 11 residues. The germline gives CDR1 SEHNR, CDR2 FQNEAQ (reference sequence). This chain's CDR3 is CASSTLNEQYF. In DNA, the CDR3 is TGTGCCAGCAGCACCCTGAACGAGCAGTACTTC.

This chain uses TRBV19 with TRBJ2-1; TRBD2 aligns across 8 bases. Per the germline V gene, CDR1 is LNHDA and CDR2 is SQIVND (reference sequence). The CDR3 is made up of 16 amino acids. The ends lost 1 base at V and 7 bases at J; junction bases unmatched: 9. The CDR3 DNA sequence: TGTGCCAGTAGTATAGTGTCGGGACTAGGATTAAATGAGCAGTTCTTC. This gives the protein CASSIVSGLGLNEQFF.

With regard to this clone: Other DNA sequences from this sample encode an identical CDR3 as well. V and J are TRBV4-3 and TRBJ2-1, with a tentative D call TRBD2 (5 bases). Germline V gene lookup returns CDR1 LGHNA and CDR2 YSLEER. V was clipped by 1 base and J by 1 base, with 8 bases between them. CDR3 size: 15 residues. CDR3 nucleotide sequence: TGCGCCAGCAGCCAAGCGGACTCATCCTACAATGAGCAGTTCTTC. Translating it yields CASSQADSSYNEQFF.

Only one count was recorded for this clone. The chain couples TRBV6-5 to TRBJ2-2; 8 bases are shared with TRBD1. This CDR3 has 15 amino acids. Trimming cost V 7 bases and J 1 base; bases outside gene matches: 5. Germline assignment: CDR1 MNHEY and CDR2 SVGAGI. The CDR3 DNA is TGTGCCAGCACCTCCGGGACAGGGAACACCGGGGAGCTGTTTTTT. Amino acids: CASTSGTGNTGELFF.

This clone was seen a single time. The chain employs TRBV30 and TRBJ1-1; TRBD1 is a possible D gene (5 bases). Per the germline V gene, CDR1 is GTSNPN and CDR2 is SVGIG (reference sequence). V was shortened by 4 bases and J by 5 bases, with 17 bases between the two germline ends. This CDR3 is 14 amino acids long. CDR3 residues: CAWTGRYRRTEAFF. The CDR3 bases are TGTGCCTGGACAGGGCGCTACAGGCGTACTGAAGCTTTCTTT.

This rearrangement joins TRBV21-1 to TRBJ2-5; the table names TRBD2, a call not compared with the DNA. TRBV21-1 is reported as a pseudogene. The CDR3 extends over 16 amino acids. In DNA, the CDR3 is TGTGCCAGCAGCAAAGGGGGAGGGCAGGACCAAGAGACCCAGTACTTC. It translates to CASSKGGGQDQETQYF.

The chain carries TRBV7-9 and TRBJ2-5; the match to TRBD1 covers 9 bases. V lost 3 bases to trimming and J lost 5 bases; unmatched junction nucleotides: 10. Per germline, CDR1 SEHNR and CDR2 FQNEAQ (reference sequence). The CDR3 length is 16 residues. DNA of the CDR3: TGTGCCAGCAGCTTCCCAAGGGACAGGGTTGGGGAGACCCAGTACTTC. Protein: CASSFPRDRVGETQYF.

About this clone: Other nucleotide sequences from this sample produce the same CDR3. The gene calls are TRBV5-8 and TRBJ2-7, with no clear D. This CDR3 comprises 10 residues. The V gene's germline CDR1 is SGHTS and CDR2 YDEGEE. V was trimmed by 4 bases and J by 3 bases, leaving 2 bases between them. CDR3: CASSVYEQYF. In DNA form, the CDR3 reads TGTGCCAGCAGCGTCTACGAGCAGTACTTC.

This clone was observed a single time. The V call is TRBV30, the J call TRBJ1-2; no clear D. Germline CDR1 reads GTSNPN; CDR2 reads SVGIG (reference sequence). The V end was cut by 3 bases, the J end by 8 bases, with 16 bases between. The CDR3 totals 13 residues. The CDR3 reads CAWSRINPHGYTF. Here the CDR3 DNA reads TGTGCCTGGAGCAGAATAAATCCCCACGGCTACACCTTC.

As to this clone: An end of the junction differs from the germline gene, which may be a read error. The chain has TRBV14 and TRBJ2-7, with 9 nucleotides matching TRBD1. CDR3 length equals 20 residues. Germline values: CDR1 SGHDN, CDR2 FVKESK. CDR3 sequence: CARSPRPVGRGTGLYYEQYF. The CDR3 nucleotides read TGTGCCCGCAGCCCCCGGCCCGTGGGCCGGGGGACAGGGTTGTACTACGAGCAGTACTTC.

The CDR3 DNA reads as TGCGCCAGCAGCAAGGACAGGGAATCGTTCTGGGAGCAGTACTTC. Translated, it gives CASSKDRESFWEQYF. The V gene is TRBV5-1, the J gene TRBJ2-7; 8 nucleotides align to TRBD1. Losses at the gene ends were 4 bases for V and 7 bases for J; bases not matched to a gene: 13. The CDR3 has 15 amino acids. CDR1 and CDR2 (germline): SGHRS, YFSETQ.